This T cell receptor (beta chain) was documented in a study of graft-versus-host responses after intestinal transplantation. Once the reaction had ended, proliferating CFSE-low CD3+CD4+ and CD3+CD8+ responders were sorted. TCRdb keeps only in-frame clones here, not all; method: immunoSEQ multiplex PCR. The table includes around 6,000 clones, about a fifth detected once. The CDR3 is 14 amino acids. The V end was cut by 7 bases, the J end by 10 bases, with 22 bases between. The germline CDR1 and CDR2 sequences are MNHEY and SVGAGI. The source was alloreactive CD4+ T cells from a mixed lymphocyte reaction culture, collected before transplantation. Specified subset: CFSE-low proliferating T cells sorted from roughly six-day pre-transplant mixed lymphocyte reaction (GvH or HvG direction). This chain uses TRBV6-5 with TRBJ1-1, with D maybe TRBD1 (6 bases). This clonotype was obtained from a human patient who was an organ donor for intestinal transplantation. CDR3 loop: CASILRGGHTVAFF. As DNA, the CDR3 is TGTGCCAGCATCTTAAGGGGGGGCCACACCGTAGCTTTCTTT.